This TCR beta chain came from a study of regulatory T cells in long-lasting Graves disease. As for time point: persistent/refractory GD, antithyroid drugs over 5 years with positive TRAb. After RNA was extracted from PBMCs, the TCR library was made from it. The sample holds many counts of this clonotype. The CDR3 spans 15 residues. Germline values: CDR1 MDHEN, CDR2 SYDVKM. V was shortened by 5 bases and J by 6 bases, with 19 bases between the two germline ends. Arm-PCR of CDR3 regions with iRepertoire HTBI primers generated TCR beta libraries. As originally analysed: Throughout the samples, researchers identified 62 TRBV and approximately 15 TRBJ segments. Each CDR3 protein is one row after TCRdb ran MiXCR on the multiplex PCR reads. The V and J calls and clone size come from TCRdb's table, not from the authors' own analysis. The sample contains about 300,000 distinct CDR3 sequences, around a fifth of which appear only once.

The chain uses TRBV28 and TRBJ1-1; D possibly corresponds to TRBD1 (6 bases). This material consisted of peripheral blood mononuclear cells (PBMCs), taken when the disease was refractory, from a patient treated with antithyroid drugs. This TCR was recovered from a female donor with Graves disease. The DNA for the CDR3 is TGTGCCAGCAGTCCCCGGGGGGGCGCTATCGCTGAAGCTTTCTTT. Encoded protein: CASSPRGGAIAEAFF.